This T cell receptor beta chain derives from a study of STAT5B mutations in CD4+ large granular lymphocyte leukemia. The study, taken as a whole, reports: Higher CD4+ than CD8+ T-LGLL clonality might reflect small sample size. 25% of private leukemic clonotypes occurred rarely in other patients' non-leukemic repertoires.

TCRdb keeps only in-frame clones here, not all; method: immunoSEQ multiplex PCR. The sample has 20,000 to 30,000 clones, under 90% seen once. Turning to this clone: Its antigen is undetermined.

The CDR3 runs 13 residues. Germline V gene data show CDR1 as MNHNS and CDR2 as SASEGT. V lost 6 bases, J lost 6 bases, and 4 bases stayed unmatched. The chain uses TRBV6-1 and TRBJ1-2; 10 positions agree with TRBD1. Sequencing was done on a sample of CD4+ T cells from blood buffy coats. This clonotype was obtained from a human donor in good health. The CDR3 bases are TGTGCCAGCAGAACGACAGGGGGCGATGGCTACACCTTC. It codes for CASRTTGGDGYTF.